This TCR beta chain emerged from a study of blood T cell repertoires in COVID-19 (dated by TCRdb to 2018 to 2020). About the study as a whole: The collaborator samples originated in the United States, Italy and Spain and spanned the acute and convalescent phases of COVID-19. The material from the prospective study consisted of cDNA or gDNA derived from T cells, B-cell-depleted T cells, or PBMCs. Deeply sampled blood TCRbeta repertoires from subjects exposed to, actively infected with, or recovered from COVID-19 were included in the dataset. The repertoires were made available in a free public database intended to serve as a resource for research on the immune response to SARS-CoV-2. Samples came from the ongoing ImmuneRACE study (first 160 participants) plus 1,254 subjects from 6 global collaborators. Sample metadata almost always included a de-identified subject ID, COVID-19 status, age in years and sex. Where available, HLA class I and class II types were obtained from metadata supplied by the sample provider rather than from assay-based typing. General conclusions and limits of the study: The quantity of clinical and demographic metadata differed by source and by participant and was supplied without curation.

As for this clone: This clone's antigen is unknown. No much larger clone exists at a distance of one base, and base qualities are not known.

Taken from the germline V gene, the CDR1 and CDR2 loops are KGHSH and LQKENI. From its cysteine to its phenylalanine, the CDR3 spans 14 amino acids. CDR3 DNA only is kept here, 42 bases in frame from base 1. A distance of 13 bases separates the germline ends of V and J, which lose 1 base and 7 bases respectively. TCRbeta CDR3 regions were amplified from genomic DNA by means of the immunoSEQ Assay, a bias-controlled multiplex PCR. The original methods were these. Nucleated cell counts per sample were estimated from amplification of reference gene primers within the assay. Sequence reads were collapsed and filtered to measure the absolute abundance of every unique TCRbeta CDR3 rearrangement. For each sample, productive Simpson clonality was calculated by taking the square root of Simpson's diversity index across productive rearrangements. The immuneACCESS repertoire file appears here via TCRdb, limited to in-frame rearrangements. These files lack a portion of the clones; in checked studies, under half of the deficit traces to unresolved V genes, and the cause of the others is not known. That table gives V, J and clone size, and the DNA gave D and trimming. This sample comprises about 160,000 clones, roughly nine tenths of them detected only once. The top ten constitute around 4.6% of the sample.

The collaborating institutions used their own protocols to collect whole blood in K2EDTA tubes. For TCRbeta analysis, collaborators shipped samples as frozen whole blood, isolated PBMCs, or DNA extracted from either of those sample types. The chain employs TRBV18 and TRBJ1-1; TRBD1 is possibly the D segment (5 matching bases). Sequencing was performed on peripheral blood. The TCR sequence derives from an older woman with active or convalescent COVID-19. CDR3 protein: CASSPQDSEHEAFF. The DNA sequence follows: TGTGCCAGCTCACCACAAGACAGCGAGCATGAAGCTTTCTTT.